This T cell receptor beta chain was profiled in a study of control samples from healthy donors and cancer patients (dated by TCRdb to the early 2020s). The receptor library was made with the immunoSEQ multiplex PCR assay. This is the immuneACCESS table as TCRdb keeps it, with only in-frame sequences that have V and J called. A part of the clones is gone; compared with another copy, unresolved V genes explain less than half, and the rest is unexplained. The sample's table covers roughly 200,000 clones. The ten largest clonotypes hold approximately 2.2% of the sample. On this clone itself: The antigen it recognizes is unknown.

The germline V gene (reference sequence) yields LNHDA for CDR1 and SQIVND for CDR2. The CDR3 spans 13 residues, from the cysteine through the phenylalanine. Left in the record is the CDR3 DNA by itself, 39 bases read in frame from the first base. The junction shows trimming of 5 bases on V and 8 bases on J, plus 13 bases between the germline ends. This clonotype was sampled from a woman aged 25-40 years in good health. Material: blood. The V and J segments used are TRBV19 and TRBJ2-1, with TRBD2 perhaps the D gene, on 5 matching bases. The CDR3 protein is CASSREDTYEQFF. The DNA sequence is given as TGTGCCAGTAGTCGGGAAGACACTTATGAGCAGTTCTTC.